Presented here are 13 T cell receptor beta chains from one specimen sequenced in a study of PD-1 blockade in classical Hodgkin lymphoma. The patients all showed relapse after autologous stem cell transplantation, while their brentuximab vedotin exposure varied. Purification of CD4+ T cells from thawed PBMCs was performed via magnetic negative selection. The method was immunoSEQ multiplex PCR; TCRdb's version includes in-frame clones alone and lacks a portion of them. The data contain approximately 25,000 clones, 60% to 85% of them singletons. The specimen comprised CD4+ T cells from blood, sampled at baseline. These receptors were obtained from a human donor with classical Hodgkin lymphoma.

This clone was recorded only once. V usage is TRBV18 and J usage is TRBJ2-1, with unresolved D. V was shortened by 4 bases and J by 1 base, with 8 bases between the two germline ends. Germline V gives CDR1 KGHSH, CDR2 LQKENI. The CDR3 sequence is 14 residues long. The CDR3 bases are TGTGCCAGCTCACAGAGCAGTTCCTACAATGAGCAGTTCTTC. Translated, it gives CASSQSSSYNEQFF.

The CDR3 region is CSVEVWAGRGQNTGELFF. DNA of the CDR3: TGCAGCGTTGAAGTTTGGGCAGGGAGGGGCCAGAACACCGGGGAGCTGTTTTTT. This chain connects TRBV29-1 to TRBJ2-2; 7 bases map to TRBD2. In germline, CDR1 is SQVTM, CDR2 ANQGSEA. V dropped 1 base and J dropped 1; count of bases not matched to a gene: 12. The CDR3 extends over 18 amino acids.

A single count supports this clone. J is TRBJ1-2 and V is TRBV6-1, with D perhaps TRBD1 (6 bases). V was pared by 10 bases and J by 4 bases, with 10 bases between. CDR3 size: 11 residues. Germline assignment: CDR1 MNHNS and CDR2 SASEGT. The CDR3, as DNA: TGTGCCACTACAGGGTCCTATGGCTACACCTTC. Amino acids: CATTGSYGYTF.

The chain links TRBV2 to TRBJ1-5; the D gene is possibly TRBD1 (5 bases). Deletions cut 4 bases from V and 9 bases from J, with 7 bases between. The CDR3 runs 11 residues. Looked up from germline, CDR1 is SNHLY and CDR2 is FYNNEI. DNA of the CDR3: TGTGCCAGCAGTGTGGGGGGGCCCCAGCATTTT. Its translation: CASSVGGPQHF.

V usage is TRBV4-1 and J usage is TRBJ2-7; 8 bases are shared with TRBD2. CDR3 size: 18 residues. The germline V gene encodes CDR1 MGHRA and CDR2 YSYEKL. Trimming cost V 0 bases and J 3 bases; bases outside gene matches: 13. CDR3 sequence reads: CASSQDNDPGTSGYEQYF. The CDR3 region has the DNA TGCGCCAGCAGCCAAGATAATGACCCCGGGACTAGTGGCTACGAGCAGTACTTC.

The J gene is TRBJ2-2, the V gene TRBV2; perhaps TRBD1 as D (5 bases). Germline V gene sequence: CDR1 SNHLY, CDR2 FYNNEI. The CDR3 totals 17 residues. Trimming removed 5 bases from V and 4 bases from J, with 20 bases in between. CDR3 coding DNA: TGTGCCAGCAGTAAAAAGGGGTTGCCGACGAGCACCGGGGAGCTGTTTTTT. Translation gives CASSKKGLPTSTGELFF.

This chain links TRBV11-2 with TRBJ2-1; D not resolved. Per the germline V gene, CDR1 is SGHAT and CDR2 is FQNNGV. The CDR3 has 12 amino acids. The germline V and J ends were trimmed by 2 bases and 11 bases, with 10 bases remaining between them. The DNA for the CDR3 is TGTGCCAGCAGCTTACCCCTCCGTCAGCAGTTCTTC. Translated, it gives CASSLPLRQQFF. Complete variable domain (other parts from reference TRBV11-2 and TRBJ2-1): EAGVAQSPRYKIIEKRQSVAFWCNPISGHATLYWYQQILGQGPKLLIQFQNNGVVDDSQLPKDRFSAERLKGVDSTLKIQPAKLEDSAVYLCASSLPLRQQFFGPGTRLTVL.

The CDR3 here is CASSRDRSYSVEQYF. DNA of the CDR3: TGTGCCAGCAGTAGGGACAGGTCCTATTCGGTCGAGCAGTACTTC. This chain links TRBV2 with TRBJ2-7; TRBD1 aligns across 8 bases. Germline V lookup: CDR1 SNHLY, CDR2 FYNNEI. Losses at the gene ends were 5 bases for V and 6 bases for J; bases not matched to a gene: 12. The CDR3 runs to 15 residues.

The chain joins TRBV28 to TRBJ1-4, with a weak D call TRBD1 (6 bases). Trimming stripped 5 bases from V and 3 bases from J, with 19 bases between. The CDR3 runs 17 residues. CDR1 and CDR2 from the germline V gene are MDHEN and SYDVKM. The CDR3 DNA reads as TGTGCCAGCAGTCAAAACCCCCCAGGGGTCCCTAATGAAAAACTGTTTTTT. It is translated as CASSQNPPGVPNEKLFF. Drawing the rest from reference TRBV28 and TRBJ1-4, the complete variable domain is DVKVTQSSRYLVKRTGEKVFLECVQDMDHENMFWYRQDPGLGLRLIYFSYDVKMKEKGDIPEGYSVSREKKERFSLILESASTNQTSMYLCASSQNPPGVPNEKLFFGSGTQLSVL.

The rearrangement uses TRBV28 and TRBJ2-7; D is uncertain. V lost 2 bases and J 4 bases, leaving 6 bases between the germline ends. The CDR3 totals 12 residues. CDR1 and CDR2 (germline): MDHEN, SYDVKM. CDR3 sequence reads: CASSLPLYEQYF. CDR3 nucleotides: TGTGCCAGCAGTTTACCCCTATACGAGCAGTACTTC.

This chain joins TRBV7-7 and TRBJ1-5; 9 bases are shared with TRBD1. With 5 bases clipped from V and 5 bases from J, the junction kept 10 bases outside the gene matches. Germline V CDR1 and CDR2: SSHAT, FNYEAQ (reference sequence). CDR3 length: 16 amino acids. The CDR3 spells CASSTRTDRGDQPQHF. The CDR3 DNA follows: TGTGCCAGCAGCACACGGACTGACAGGGGGGATCAGCCCCAGCATTTT.

The chain carries TRBV7-2 and TRBJ1-2, with D unclear. Germline CDR1 reads SGHTA; CDR2 reads FQGNSA. This CDR3 spans 12 amino acids. The V end was cut by 3 bases, the J end by 7 bases, with 9 bases between. CDR3 nucleotides: TGTGCCAGCAGCTTCCGGAATGGTGGCTACACCTTC. Amino acids: CASSFRNGGYTF.

In regard to this clone: Mismatch with germline at one junction end may stem from a read error. The chain links TRBV19 to TRBJ1-4; no clear D. CDR1 is LNHDA and CDR2 is SQIVND in the germline V gene (reference sequence). The CDR3 runs to 15 residues. CDR3 sequence (DNA): TGTGCCAGTAGTATAGTACCCGGCGGAGTTAAGGCGAGGGTTTTT. Residues: CASSIVPGGVKARVF. The full variable domain, with the rest looked up from reference TRBV19 and TRBJ1-4, is DGGITQSPKYLFRKEGQNVTLSCEQNLNHDAMYWYRQDPGQGLRLIYYSQIVNDFQKGDIAEGYSVSREKKESFPLTVTSAQKNPTAFYLCASSIVPGGVKARVFGSGTQLSVL.